This TCR beta chain is drawn from a study of blood T cell repertoires in COVID-19. Study background: Donors in the United States, Italy and Spain gave samples during acute or convalescent COVID-19.

TCRdb's table, derived via immunoSEQ multiplex PCR, lists solely in-frame clones and lacks some. The repertoire holds around 250,000 clones, with 82% as singletons. Looked up from germline, CDR1 is SGHNT and CDR2 is YYREEE (reference sequence). With 0 bases removed from V and 2 bases from J, the gap between germline ends came to 12 bases. This CDR3 has 16 amino acids. The chain recombines TRBV5-4 with TRBJ1-3, with D maybe TRBD1 (6 bases). This TCR was recovered from a woman aged 18-29 years with acute or convalescent COVID-19. The source material was peripheral blood. For the CDR3, the DNA is TGTGCCAGCAGCTTGGACCTGGGGGCCACTGGAAACACCATATATTTT. Residues: CASSLDLGATGNTIYF.